A single sample gave rise to the 20 T cell receptor beta chains below, sequenced in a study of T cells after yellow fever vaccination. Using its own MiXCR run on the 5' RACE reads, TCRdb lists one record per CDR3 protein. The sample gives roughly 150,000 distinct CDR3 sequences, 7.7% of which show up once; around 0.73% is in the top ten. The sample consisted of CD4+ T cells sorted from PBMCs, taken 5 days after the yellow fever booster vaccination. The receptors come from a man younger than 40 who received the YFV17D yellow fever vaccine.

The table lists this clonotype with many counts. This CDR3 is CASSNRAPGHEQYF. The CDR3 DNA reads TGTGCCAGCAGTAACCGGGCCCCAGGCCACGAGCAGTACTTC. The chain links TRBV12-3 or TRBV12-4 to TRBJ2-7; D gene ambiguous. This CDR3 region has 14 residues. Trimming left V 5 bases short and J 5 bases short, with 16 bases between.

This clonotype has just a few counts. The chain is built from TRBV5-4 and TRBJ2-2; tentative D call: TRBD2 (5 bases). The V end was cut by 4 bases, the J end by 4 bases, with 14 bases between. This CDR3 is built from 15 residues. The germline V gene encodes CDR1 SGHNT and CDR2 YYREEE (reference sequence). CDR3 bases: TGTGCCAGCAGCCGAGGGCTTGTAGGCACCGGGGAGCTGTTTTTT. It encodes CASSRGLVGTGELFF. The complete variable domain, with remaining parts taken from reference TRBV5-4 and TRBJ2-2, reads ETGVTQSPTHLIKTRGQQVTLRCSSQSGHNTVSWYQQALGQGPQFIFQYYREEENGRGNFPPRFSGLQFPNYSSELNVNALELDDSALYLCASSRGLVGTGELFFGEGSRLTVL.

The sample holds a few counts of this clonotype. The rearrangement joins TRBV18 to TRBJ2-1, with 9 bases that match TRBD2. V shed 2 bases, J shed 5 bases, and the junction held 13 bases outside the gene matches. The V gene's germline CDR1 is KGHSH and CDR2 LQKENI. This CDR3 spans 18 amino acids. The CDR3 bases are TGTGCCAGCTCACCAGGTCTGCTCTCTAGCGGGAAAAACAATGAGCAGTTCTTC. Translating gives CASSPGLLSSGKNNEQFF.

At least ten counts were recorded for this clonotype. The chain has TRBV10-3 and TRBJ2-4; no definite D call. CDR1 and CDR2 from the germline V gene are ENHRY and SYGVKD. Between the trimmed V and J ends, which lost 0 bases and 1 base, there was a span of 7 bases. The CDR3 is 15 residues long. Here the CDR3 DNA reads TGTGCCATCAGTGAGTCGGGATCCGCCAAAAACATTCAGTACTTC. This gives the protein CAISESGSAKNIQYF.

The table lists this clonotype with many counts. The rearrangement links TRBV7-2 to TRBJ2-7, with 10 bases aligning to TRBD1. The V gene end was trimmed by 4 bases and the J gene end by 3 bases; junction bases not matched to a gene: 6. CDR1 is SGHTA and CDR2 is FQGNSA in the germline V gene. The CDR3 covers 15 residues. The CDR3 coding sequence is TGTGCCAGCAGCTCGTACGGGACAGGGGTCTACGAGCAGTACTTC. Its protein is CASSSYGTGVYEQYF.

As to this clonotype: A much larger clonotype is one base distant, so this may be a read error. This chain uses TRBV7-2 with TRBJ2-3, with 9 bases identical to TRBD2. The CDR3 loop spans 15 amino acids. Per germline, CDR1 SGHTA and CDR2 FQGNSA. The CDR3 nucleotides read TGTGCCGGCAGCTTAGCGGGGGCGGGTACAGATACGCAGTATTTT. This encodes CAGSLAGAGTDTQYF.

Worth noting for this clonotype: A much larger clonotype is one base distant, so this may be a read error. The rearrangement uses TRBV2 and TRBJ2-5, with TRBD1 identical over 8 bases. This CDR3 comprises 12 residues. Germline V gene data show CDR1 as SNHLY and CDR2 as FYNNEI. CDR3 coding DNA: TGTGCCAGCAGCGATCTCTCGGACAGGGAAGACTTC. Translating it yields CASSDLSDREDF.

This clonotype was observed a few times. V usage is TRBV19 and J usage is TRBJ2-6; TRBD1 or TRBD2 may be the D gene (5 bases each). The CDR3 sequence is 15 residues long. Trimming removed 10 bases at V and 2 bases at J, with 15 bases between. Per the germline V gene, CDR1 is LNHDA and CDR2 is SQIVND (reference sequence). In nucleotides, the CDR3 is TGTGCCACCGACCGGGGCACCGCTGGGGCCAACGTCCTGACTTTC. This sequence encodes CATDRGTAGANVLTF.

This clonotype was counted ten times or more. The chain employs TRBV5-6 and TRBJ2-3; D call uncertain. Germline CDR1 SGHDT, CDR2 YYEEEE. Trimming removed 2 bases at V and 6 bases at J, with 4 bases between. The CDR3 has 11 residues. CDR3 loop: CASSFEDTQYF. The CDR3 bases are TGTGCCAGCAGCTTTGAGGATACGCAGTATTTT. Full variable domain (missing parts from reference TRBV5-6 and TRBJ2-3): DAGVTQSPTHLIKTRGQQVTLRCSPKSGHDTVSWYQQALGQGPQFIFQYYEEEERQRGNFPDRFSGHQFPNYSSELNVNALLLGDSALYLCASSFEDTQYFGPGTRLTVL.

This clonotype was observed at least ten times. The rearrangement uses TRBV7-2 and TRBJ2-7; TRBD2 agrees at 8 bases. Germline assignment: CDR1 SGHTA and CDR2 FQGNSA. The CDR3 is 15 residues long. Germline trimming cut 7 bases from V and 2 bases from J; bases unmatched to any gene: 10. CDR3 residues: CASNHGGRHPYEQYF. The CDR3 DNA sequence: TGTGCCAGCAACCACGGCGGGAGGCATCCCTACGAGCAGTACTTC.

This clonotype was recorded many times. The CDR3 nucleotides are TGTGCCAGCAGACTACAACTAGCGGATACGCAGTATTTT. It translates to CASRLQLADTQYF. The chain links TRBV5-6 to TRBJ2-3; 7 nucleotides align to TRBD2. The CDR3 consists of 13 residues. Germline V lookup: CDR1 SGHDT, CDR2 YYEEEE. The J segment lost 6 bases and the V segment lost 5 bases, leaving 6 bases of the junction unmatched.

As to this clonotype: Just one base apart from a much larger clone, this may be a read error. The chain links TRBV24-1 to TRBJ2-2, with 8 bases matching TRBD1. The CDR3 runs 16 residues. Germline values: CDR1 KGHDR, CDR2 SFDVKD. J lost 7 bases, V lost 3 bases, and 9 bases had no gene match. The CDR3 loop reads CATSDRTGSVHGELFF. The CDR3 coding sequence is TGTGCCACCAGTGATAGGACAGGGAGTGTTCACGGGGAGCTGTTTTTT.

This clonotype came up many times. The chain joins TRBV19 to TRBJ2-5; D gene ambiguous. The length of the CDR3 is 11 residues. The V gene's germline CDR1 is LNHDA and CDR2 SQIVND (reference sequence). V dropped 3 bases and J dropped 4 bases, with 3 bases sitting between them. This CDR3 is CASSMGETQYF. The CDR3 DNA is TGTGCCAGTAGTATGGGAGAGACCCAGTACTTC.

This clonotype showed up many times. The chain combines TRBV21-1 with TRBJ2-7; the table names TRBD1, a call not compared with the DNA. TRBV21-1 constitutes a pseudogene. There are 15 residues in the CDR3. CDR3: CASSNGRQGAYEQYF. For the CDR3, the DNA is TGTGCCAGCAGCAATGGTCGACAGGGAGCCTACGAGCAGTACTTC.

This clonotype has only a few counts. This chain uses TRBV28 with TRBJ1-1; D call uncertain. Trimming left V 2 bases short and J 3 bases short, with 13 bases between. The CDR3 covers 15 residues. Germline loops: CDR1 MDHEN, CDR2 SYDVKM. CDR3 loop: CASSLRRHQDTEAFF. The CDR3 DNA reads TGTGCCAGCAGTTTAAGGCGACATCAAGACACTGAAGCTTTCTTT.

The table lists this clonotype with many counts. The genes are TRBV4-3 and TRBJ1-3; weak D call: TRBD1 (5 bases). This CDR3 has 15 residues. The germline gives CDR1 LGHNA, CDR2 YSLEER. V was shortened by 0 bases and J by 0 bases, with 6 bases between the two germline ends. The CDR3 nucleotides are TGCGCCAGCAGCCAAGAGACAGCCTCTGGAAACACCATATATTTT. This codes for CASSQETASGNTIYF.

Ten or more counts support this clonotype. The chain couples TRBV19 to TRBJ2-3; maybe TRBD2 (5 bases). Germline lookup yields CDR1 LNHDA and CDR2 SQIVND (reference sequence). The V end lost 6 bases, the J end lost 2 bases, and 9 bases lay between the germline ends. CDR3 length equals 13 residues. CDR3: CASRNGNTDTQYF. The DNA of the CDR3 is TGTGCCAGTAGGAACGGGAACACAGATACGCAGTATTTT.

This clonotype was counted ten times or more. The V call is TRBV7-2, the J call TRBJ2-1, with 7 bases lining up with TRBD1. The CDR3 length is 14 residues. V was pared by 3 bases and J by 5 bases, with 4 bases of the junction left unmatched. The germline V gene has CDR1 SGHTA and CDR2 FQGNSA. Here the CDR3 reads CASSFRDSDNEQFF. The CDR3 region has the DNA TGTGCCAGCAGCTTCCGGGACAGCGACAATGAGCAGTTCTTC.

This clonotype was seen ten or more times. V is TRBV7-9 and J is TRBJ2-3; D is undetermined. Germline loops: CDR1 SEHNR, CDR2 FQNEAQ (reference sequence). The CDR3 spans 13 residues. V was cut by 11 bases and J by 3 bases, with 15 bases left in between. The CDR3 DNA reads as TGTGCCTCCAATGACGGAGTTACAGATACGCAGTATTTT. Amino acids: CASNDGVTDTQYF. The full variable domain, completed using reference TRBV7-9 and TRBJ2-3, is DTGVSQNPRHKITKRGQNVTFRCDPISEHNRLYWYRQTLGQGPEFLTYFQNEAQLEKSRLLSDRFSAERPKGSFSTLEIQRTEQGDSAMYLCASNDGVTDTQYFGPGTRLTVL.

This clonotype has ten or more counts. The chain combines TRBV5-1 with TRBJ2-5, with a weak D call TRBD2 (7 bases). This CDR3 region has 15 residues. V was pared by 2 bases and J by 5 bases, with 16 bases between. The germline gives CDR1 SGHRS, CDR2 YFSETQ. CDR3 in amino acids: CASSFPFSGGETQYF. Written as DNA, the CDR3 is TGCGCCAGCAGCTTCCCTTTCTCGGGGGGCGAGACCCAGTACTTC.